A single count supports the clone carrying this T cell receptor beta chain. No antigen is known for it. Libraries were prepared by immunoSEQ multiplex PCR; TCRdb keeps only in-frame clonotypes and omits some of them. The repertoire holds fewer than 50,000 clones, with approximately 84% as singletons. The V and J ends lost 8 bases and 5 bases respectively, with 9 bases between them. The CDR3 sequence is 11 residues long. Germline-derived CDR1 and CDR2 are MDHEN and SYDVKM. Described time point: recipient sample about 28 days before transplant, after cytoreduction. These data belong to a study of T cell clonotyping in hematopoietic cell transplantation. Study-wide background: Pretransplant recipient samples were taken after cytoreduction. Study-level points and caveats: Pathologically expanded recipient clonotypes increased progressively from day 30 to day 180 as diversity fell. At the given depth, recipient repertoires were over 95% de novo clonotypes. Higher Inverse Simpson Index values in graft donor and pretransplant recipient predicted broader posttransplant TCR diversity.

The V gene is TRBV28, the J gene TRBJ2-5; D ambiguous. The sequence came from a man in his sixties with biphenotypic leukemia. Some clones in this sample may be carry-over from other donors' samples. This specimen was peripheral blood mononuclear cells, taken before stem cell transplant. The CDR3 is CASSRTETQYF. The CDR3 bases are TGTGCCAGCTCCCGCACGGAGACCCAGTACTTC.